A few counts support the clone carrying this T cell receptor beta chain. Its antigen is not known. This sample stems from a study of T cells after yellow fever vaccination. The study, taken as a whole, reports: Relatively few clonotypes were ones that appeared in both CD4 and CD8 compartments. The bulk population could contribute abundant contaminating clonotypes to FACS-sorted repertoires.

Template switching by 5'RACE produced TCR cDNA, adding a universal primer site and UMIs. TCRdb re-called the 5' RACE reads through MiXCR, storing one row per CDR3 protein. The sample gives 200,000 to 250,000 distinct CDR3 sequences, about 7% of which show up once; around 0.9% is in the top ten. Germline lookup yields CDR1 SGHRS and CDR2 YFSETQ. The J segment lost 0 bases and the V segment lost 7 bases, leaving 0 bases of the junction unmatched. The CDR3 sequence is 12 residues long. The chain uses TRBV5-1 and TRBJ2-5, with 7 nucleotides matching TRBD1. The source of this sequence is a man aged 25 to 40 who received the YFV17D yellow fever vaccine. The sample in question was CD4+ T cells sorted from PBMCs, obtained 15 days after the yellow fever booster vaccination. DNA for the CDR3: TGCGCCAGCGGACAGGACCAAGAGACCCAGTACTTC. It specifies CASGQDQETQYF. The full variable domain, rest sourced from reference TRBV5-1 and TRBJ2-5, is KAGVTQTPRYLIKTRGQQVTLSCSPISGHRSVSWYQQTPGQGLQFLFEYFSETQRNKGNFPGRFSGRQFSNSRSEMNVSTLELGDSALYLCASGQDQETQYFGPGTRLLVL.